Listed below are T cell receptor beta chains from one sample, sequenced in a study of blood T cell repertoires in COVID-19. Sequenced by immunoSEQ multiplex PCR; TCRdb stores in-frame clones only, minus some. The sample includes about 300,000 clones, roughly 85% seen only once; the top ten take approximately 5%. Sequencing was performed on PBMCs or T cells enriched from blood (not recorded which). Every receptor here comes from a woman in her 30s who had recovered from COVID-19. Each CDR3 is given with its conserved first and last residue. Each record gives: clone size, J gene, V gene, D gene, CDR3 length, CDR3 DNA, CDR3 protein. The D gene is left open where the match is weak. Size is omitted from some rows. Given values are once, few, many or a class for expanded clones.

clone_size: .; j_call: TRBJ1-4; v_call: TRBV4-3; d_call: TRBD1; cdr3_length: 15; cdr3_nt: TGCGCCAGCAGCCAAGATCCAACAGGGGTTGGGAAACTGTTTTTT; cdr3_aa: CASSQDPTGVGKLFF
clone_size: .; j_call: TRBJ1-2; v_call: TRBV5-4; d_call: TRBD1; cdr3_length: 16; cdr3_nt: TGTGCCAGCAGCAAGGACAGGGGGGGGATAAACTATGGCTACACCTTC; cdr3_aa: CASSKDRGGINYGYTF
clone_size: .; j_call: TRBJ1-2; v_call: TRBV9; d_call: .; cdr3_length: 13; cdr3_nt: TGTGCCAGCAGCGCCAGGGGCTTGTTCGGCTACACCTTC; cdr3_aa: CASSARGLFGYTF
clone_size: once; j_call: TRBJ2-3; v_call: TRBV11-2; d_call: .; cdr3_length: 16; cdr3_nt: TGTGCCAGCAGCTTACTAGCATATGGGAACACAGATACGCAGTATTTT; cdr3_aa: CASSLLAYGNTDTQYF
clone_size: .; j_call: TRBJ1-5; v_call: TRBV3-1/TRBV3-2; d_call: .; cdr3_length: 14; cdr3_nt: TGTGCCAGCAGCCGGTCTGGGGGGAATCAGCCCCAGCATTTT; cdr3_aa: CASSRSGGNQPQHF
clone_size: .; j_call: TRBJ1-4; v_call: TRBV7-9; d_call: TRBD1; cdr3_length: 17; cdr3_nt: TGTGCCAGCAGCTCAAGCGGGACAGGGGTCACTAATGAAAAACTGTTTTTT; cdr3_aa: CASSSSGTGVTNEKLFF
clone_size: .; j_call: TRBJ1-2; v_call: TRBV4-1; d_call: .; cdr3_length: 14; cdr3_nt: TGCGCCAGCACCGACCCCCACGGGGACTATGGCTACACCTTC; cdr3_aa: CASTDPHGDYGYTF
clone_size: .; j_call: TRBJ1-3; v_call: TRBV9; d_call: .; cdr3_length: 16; cdr3_nt: TGTGCCAGCAGCGTAGCTTCCAGGGCCTCCGGAAACACCATATATTTT; cdr3_aa: CASSVASRASGNTIYF
clone_size: few; j_call: TRBJ2-1; v_call: TRBV6-2/TRBV6-3; d_call: TRBD2; cdr3_length: 20; cdr3_nt: TGTGCCAGCAGTTACTCGGGACTAGCGGGGGGTAAGGGCTCCTACAATGAGCAGTTCTTC; cdr3_aa: CASSYSGLAGGKGSYNEQFF
clone_size: .; j_call: TRBJ1-3; v_call: TRBV30; d_call: .; cdr3_length: 14; cdr3_nt: TGTGCCTGGAGTGTATCCGTAACTGGAAACACCATATATTTT; cdr3_aa: CAWSVSVTGNTIYF
clone_size: .; j_call: TRBJ1-2; v_call: TRBV19; d_call: .; cdr3_length: 15; cdr3_nt: TGTGCCAGTAGTATAGGGCAGCGTTCGTGGGATGGCTACACCTTC; cdr3_aa: CASSIGQRSWDGYTF
clone_size: .; j_call: TRBJ1-6; v_call: TRBV9; d_call: .; cdr3_length: 16; cdr3_nt: TGTGCCAGCAGCGTAGGGGGCAACTCCTATAATTCACCCCTCCACTTT; cdr3_aa: CASSVGGNSYNSPLHF
clone_size: .; j_call: TRBJ2-3; v_call: TRBV5-1; d_call: .; cdr3_length: 14; cdr3_nt: TGCGCCAGCAGCGCCGAACAGCCCACAGATACGCAGTATTTT; cdr3_aa: CASSAEQPTDTQYF
clone_size: .; j_call: TRBJ1-2; v_call: TRBV2; d_call: .; cdr3_length: 13; cdr3_nt: TGTGCCACCCCCTTGGGGGGGTCCTATGGCTACACCTTC; cdr3_aa: CATPLGGSYGYTF
clone_size: .; j_call: TRBJ2-1; v_call: TRBV18; d_call: .; cdr3_length: 12; cdr3_nt: TGTGCCAGCTCACCGATACACGCTGAGCAGTTCTTC; cdr3_aa: CASSPIHAEQFF
clone_size: .; j_call: TRBJ1-5; v_call: TRBV7-2; d_call: .; cdr3_length: 14; cdr3_nt: TGTGCCAGCAGCTACGGGGGTAGCAATCAGCCCCAGCATTTT; cdr3_aa: CASSYGGSNQPQHF
clone_size: few; j_call: TRBJ2-7; v_call: TRBV4-1; d_call: .; cdr3_length: 15; cdr3_nt: TGCGCCAGCAGCCAGAATATCGGGGGAGGGGGCGAGCAGTACTTC; cdr3_aa: CASSQNIGGGGEQYF
clone_size: .; j_call: TRBJ2-2; v_call: TRBV19; d_call: .; cdr3_length: 13; cdr3_nt: TGTGCCAGTAGCAGGGGGGACACCGGGGAGCTGTTTTTT; cdr3_aa: CASSRGDTGELFF
clone_size: few; j_call: TRBJ1-2; v_call: TRBV5-1; d_call: TRBD1; cdr3_length: 14; cdr3_nt: TGCGCCAGCAGCTTGGACAGGGGTCTCTATGGCTACACCTTC; cdr3_aa: CASSLDRGLYGYTF
clone_size: .; j_call: TRBJ2-7; v_call: TRBV25-1; d_call: .; cdr3_length: 14; cdr3_nt: TGTGCCAGCAGTGAGTTGGGCCTCTCCTACGAGCAGTACTTC; cdr3_aa: CASSELGLSYEQYF
clone_size: .; j_call: TRBJ2-1; v_call: TRBV9; d_call: TRBD1; cdr3_length: 15; cdr3_nt: TGTGCCAGCAGCGTAGGACAGGGAAGAGTCGATGAGCAGTTCTTC; cdr3_aa: CASSVGQGRVDEQFF
clone_size: .; j_call: TRBJ2-7; v_call: TRBV7-2; d_call: .; cdr3_length: 16; cdr3_nt: TGTGCCAGCAGCTTAGTTGACAGGCCCATTGGGTACGAGCAGTACTTC; cdr3_aa: CASSLVDRPIGYEQYF
clone_size: .; j_call: TRBJ1-5; v_call: TRBV6-6; d_call: .; cdr3_length: 16; cdr3_nt: TGTGCCAGCAGTTACTTGGGGGGAAGAAGCAATCAGCCCCAGCATTTT; cdr3_aa: CASSYLGGRSNQPQHF
clone_size: .; j_call: TRBJ1-2; v_call: TRBV9; d_call: .; cdr3_length: 18; cdr3_nt: TGTGCCAGCAGCGTCTTGGATGGCGGGCAGGCCGGACCGGGGGGCTACACCTTC; cdr3_aa: CASSVLDGGQAGPGGYTF
clone_size: .; j_call: TRBJ1-5; v_call: TRBV30; d_call: .; cdr3_length: 13; cdr3_nt: TGTGCCTGGAGTCGCGGCCTCAATCAGCCCCAGCATTTT; cdr3_aa: CAWSRGLNQPQHF
clone_size: .; j_call: TRBJ1-3; v_call: TRBV6-2/TRBV6-3; d_call: .; cdr3_length: 16; cdr3_nt: TGTGCCAGCAGTACCCCCCGGAGGAACTCTGGAAACACCATATATTTT; cdr3_aa: CASSTPRRNSGNTIYF
clone_size: .; j_call: TRBJ2-3; v_call: TRBV9; d_call: .; cdr3_length: 15; cdr3_nt: TGTGCCAGCAGCGTTAACGGGGGTAGCACAGATACGCAGTATTTT; cdr3_aa: CASSVNGGSTDTQYF
clone_size: .; j_call: TRBJ2-4; v_call: TRBV2; d_call: TRBD1; cdr3_length: 15; cdr3_nt: TGTGCCAGCGGCAGGGGGACACTAGCCAAAAACATTCAGTACTTC; cdr3_aa: CASGRGTLAKNIQYF
clone_size: .; j_call: TRBJ1-1; v_call: TRBV3-1/TRBV3-2; d_call: .; cdr3_length: 13; cdr3_nt: TGTGCCAGCGGTCGGACGGGAGGCACTGAAGCTTTCTTT; cdr3_aa: CASGRTGGTEAFF
clone_size: .; j_call: TRBJ2-1; v_call: TRBV5-1; d_call: TRBD2; cdr3_length: 16; cdr3_nt: TGCGCCAGCAGCTTGGCCAGTCCTAGCGGGGGGCTTGAGCAGTTCTTC; cdr3_aa: CASSLASPSGGLEQFF
clone_size: .; j_call: TRBJ1-1; v_call: TRBV5-4; d_call: TRBD1; cdr3_length: 15; cdr3_nt: TGTGCCAGCAGCACCGGGACAGGGGCGAACACTGAAGCTTTCTTT; cdr3_aa: CASSTGTGANTEAFF
clone_size: few; j_call: TRBJ1-6; v_call: TRBV6-1; d_call: .; cdr3_length: 18; cdr3_nt: TGTGCCAGCAGTGACAGGGAAGACAGGCGAACCCCCAATTCACCCCTCCACTTT; cdr3_aa: CASSDREDRRTPNSPLHF
clone_size: .; j_call: TRBJ1-2; v_call: TRBV5-1; d_call: .; cdr3_length: 14; cdr3_nt: TGCGCCAGCAGCTTGGCCGGGAATAACTATGGCTACACCTTC; cdr3_aa: CASSLAGNNYGYTF
clone_size: .; j_call: TRBJ1-6; v_call: TRBV19; d_call: .; cdr3_length: 17; cdr3_nt: TGTGCCAGTAGAAAGGACAAAAGTAGCTCCTATAATTCACCCCTCCACTTT; cdr3_aa: CASRKDKSSSYNSPLHF
clone_size: .; j_call: TRBJ2-1; v_call: TRBV9; d_call: TRBD2; cdr3_length: 15; cdr3_nt: TGTGCCAGCAGCTTAAAACACGGACTAGCGGGGGAGCAGTTCTTC; cdr3_aa: CASSLKHGLAGEQFF
clone_size: .; j_call: TRBJ2-2; v_call: TRBV4-1; d_call: .; cdr3_length: 17; cdr3_nt: TGCGCCAGCAGCCAAGATAGTAAAGCGGCGAACACCGGGGAGCTGTTTTTT; cdr3_aa: CASSQDSKAANTGELFF
clone_size: .; j_call: TRBJ1-2; v_call: TRBV19; d_call: .; cdr3_length: 10; cdr3_nt: TGTGCCAGCATGTCGGATGGCTACACCTTC; cdr3_aa: CASMSDGYTF
clone_size: .; j_call: TRBJ1-5; v_call: TRBV20-1; d_call: .; cdr3_length: 15; cdr3_nt: TGCAGTGCTAGTGATACACAGGGTCGGAATCAGCCCCAGCATTTT; cdr3_aa: CSASDTQGRNQPQHF
clone_size: .; j_call: TRBJ1-1; v_call: TRBV7-9; d_call: TRBD1; cdr3_length: 14; cdr3_nt: TGTGCCACCCAAACAGGGGGCGCGAGCACTGAAGCTTTCTTT; cdr3_aa: CATQTGGASTEAFF
clone_size: .; j_call: TRBJ1-5; v_call: TRBV18; d_call: .; cdr3_length: 16; cdr3_nt: TGTGCCAGCTCACCTACGGGAGGGGCGGGCAATCAGCCCCAGCATTTT; cdr3_aa: CASSPTGGAGNQPQHF
clone_size: few; j_call: TRBJ2-7; v_call: TRBV9; d_call: .; cdr3_length: 14; cdr3_nt: TGTGCCAGCAGTGTAAGCGGACAGCCCCACGAGCAGTACTTC; cdr3_aa: CASSVSGQPHEQYF
clone_size: few; j_call: TRBJ1-2; v_call: TRBV5-1; d_call: TRBD1; cdr3_length: 15; cdr3_nt: TGCGCCAGCAGCTCCGATTCGGACAGGACCTATGGCTACACCTTC; cdr3_aa: CASSSDSDRTYGYTF
clone_size: .; j_call: TRBJ1-2; v_call: TRBV30; d_call: .; cdr3_length: 12; cdr3_nt: TGTGCCTGGAGTGATGGGGGCGTAAGCTACACCTTC; cdr3_aa: CAWSDGGVSYTF
clone_size: .; j_call: TRBJ1-6; v_call: TRBV5-1; d_call: .; cdr3_length: 15; cdr3_nt: TGCGCCAGCAGACATACAGGGAGGGATAATTCACCCCTCCACTTT; cdr3_aa: CASRHTGRDNSPLHF
clone_size: .; j_call: TRBJ1-1; v_call: TRBV19; d_call: TRBD1; cdr3_length: 15; cdr3_nt: TGTGCCAGTAGTATCGCCGCAGGGGGTAGGACTGAAGCTTTCTTT; cdr3_aa: CASSIAAGGRTEAFF
clone_size: .; j_call: TRBJ2-1; v_call: TRBV27; d_call: .; cdr3_length: 14; cdr3_nt: TGTGCCAGCAGTTTAAGGGGAACCTACAATGAGCAGTTCTTC; cdr3_aa: CASSLRGTYNEQFF
clone_size: once; j_call: TRBJ1-4; v_call: TRBV6-1; d_call: TRBD1; cdr3_length: 15; cdr3_nt: TGTGCCAGCAGTGAACGACAGGGAAGTTACGAAAAACTGTTTTTT; cdr3_aa: CASSERQGSYEKLFF
clone_size: .; j_call: TRBJ1-4; v_call: TRBV28; d_call: .; cdr3_length: 15; cdr3_nt: TGTGCCAGCAGCCCGCCGGCGGTACAAAATGAAAAACTGTTTTTT; cdr3_aa: CASSPPAVQNEKLFF
clone_size: .; j_call: TRBJ1-3; v_call: TRBV5-4; d_call: .; cdr3_length: 16; cdr3_nt: TGTGCCAGCAGCTACAGCGGTCCGATCTCTGGAAACACCATATATTTT; cdr3_aa: CASSYSGPISGNTIYF
clone_size: .; j_call: TRBJ2-5; v_call: TRBV19; d_call: TRBD1; cdr3_length: 17; cdr3_nt: TGTGCCAGTAGTCCCGGGGTGGGACAGACTAACCAAGAGACCCAGTACTTC; cdr3_aa: CASSPGVGQTNQETQYF
clone_size: .; j_call: TRBJ2-7; v_call: TRBV19; d_call: .; cdr3_length: 14; cdr3_nt: TGTGCCAGTAGTAAATCCCTCGAGTCCTACGAGCAGTACTTC; cdr3_aa: CASSKSLESYEQYF
clone_size: once; j_call: TRBJ2-7; v_call: TRBV4-2; d_call: TRBD1; cdr3_length: 13; cdr3_nt: TGTGCCAGCAGCCCGGACAGGGGGAGCGAGCAGTACTTC; cdr3_aa: CASSPDRGSEQYF
clone_size: .; j_call: TRBJ2-1; v_call: TRBV3-1/TRBV3-2; d_call: TRBD2; cdr3_length: 17; cdr3_nt: TGTGCCAGCAGCCACCGGGGGGGAACGGGACCTTACAATGAGCAGTTCTTC; cdr3_aa: CASSHRGGTGPYNEQFF
clone_size: .; j_call: TRBJ1-1; v_call: TRBV25-1; d_call: TRBD1; cdr3_length: 11; cdr3_nt: TGTGCCAGCGGCGGGACAGCGAAAGCTTTCTTT; cdr3_aa: CASGGTAKAFF
clone_size: .; j_call: TRBJ2-7; v_call: TRBV5-4; d_call: TRBD1; cdr3_length: 13; cdr3_nt: TGTGCCAGCACCAGGGACAGCTCCTACGAGCAGTACTTC; cdr3_aa: CASTRDSSYEQYF
clone_size: .; j_call: TRBJ1-1; v_call: TRBV30; d_call: .; cdr3_length: 13; cdr3_nt: TGTGCCTGGACCCGACACTCGGGGACTGAAGCTTTCTTT; cdr3_aa: CAWTRHSGTEAFF
clone_size: .; j_call: TRBJ1-2; v_call: TRBV7-3; d_call: .; cdr3_length: 13; cdr3_nt: TGTGCCAGCAGCCAACTCGACACCTATGGCTACACCTTC; cdr3_aa: CASSQLDTYGYTF